The 28 T cell receptor beta chains presented below share a single source sample, sequenced in a study of cytomegalovirus exposure and HLA in healthy donors. PCR employed 60 Vbeta and 13 Jbeta primers. TCRdb keeps only in-frame clones here, not all; method: immunoSEQ multiplex PCR. This table has 130,000 or so clones, around 66% appearing once. Sample: PBMCs. The receptor set was obtained from a woman aged 40 to 50 in good health and CMV-seropositive.

In this sample, this clone turned up a few times. V usage is TRBV9 and J usage is TRBJ2-7, with 8 bases lining up with TRBD2. This CDR3 is 14 amino acids long. The germline V gene encodes CDR1 SGDLS and CDR2 YYNGEE. With V trimmed by 2 bases and J by 6 bases, 7 bases remained unmatched. The CDR3 region has the DNA TGTGCCAGCAGCGTTAGCGGGAACGGTCTCGAGCAGTACTTC. Protein product: CASSVSGNGLEQYF. Full variable domain (remainder filled in from reference TRBV9 and TRBJ2-7): DSGVTQTPKHLITATGQRVTLRCSPRSGDLSVYWYQQSLDQGLQFLIQYYNGEERAKGNILERFSAQQFPDLHSELNLSSLELGDSALYFCASSVSGNGLEQYFGPGTRLTVT.

J is TRBJ1-3 and V is TRBV23-1; D not resolved. TRBV23-1 is treated as an ORF (open reading frame) with a function not yet certain. The CDR3 contains 16 residues. V was cut by 1 base and J by 4 bases, with 14 bases left in between. For the CDR3, the DNA is TGCGCCAGCAGTCAATTTCCAAGACAATCCGGAAACACCATATATTTT. This translates into CASSQFPRQSGNTIYF.

CDR3 amino acids: CASSSGTSGRAGGETQYF. For the CDR3, the DNA is TGTGCCAGCAGCTCAGGGACTAGCGGGAGGGCAGGGGGAGAGACCCAGTACTTC. The V call is TRBV27, the J call TRBJ2-5, with 16 nucleotides matching TRBD2. The trim removed 6 bases at V and 4 bases at J, leaving 11 bases unmatched. The CDR3 extends over 18 amino acids. Germline CDR1 is MNHEY and CDR2 is SMNVEV (reference sequence).

This clone has just a few counts. The rearrangement uses TRBV6-1 and TRBJ2-2; tentative D call: TRBD1 (6 bases). CDR3 length equals 14 residues. With 4 bases removed from V and 8 bases from J, the gap between germline ends came to 14 bases. Germline V gene lookup returns CDR1 MNHNS and CDR2 SASEGT. Written as DNA, the CDR3 is TGTGCCAGCAGTGGGCTTGGGGGCTCGGGGGAGCTGTTTTTT. Encoded protein: CASSGLGGSGELFF.

The chain is built from TRBV14 and TRBJ1-1, with 9 nucleotides matching TRBD1. CDR1 and CDR2 from the germline V gene are SGHDN and FVKESK. This CDR3 has 13 residues. V was pared by 6 bases and J by 3 bases, with 2 bases of the junction left unmatched. CDR3 sequence: CASRGQGYTEAFF. The CDR3 bases are TGTGCCAGCAGGGGACAGGGCTACACTGAAGCTTTCTTT.

There are a few counts of this clone. J is TRBJ2-1 and V is TRBV7-6; TRBD2 agrees at 10 bases. The CDR3 consists of 16 residues. Unmatched junction bases numbered 4, after V lost 1 base and J lost 4 bases. The germline CDR1 and CDR2 sequences are SGHVS and FNYEAQ. The CDR3 spells CASSLDASGSYNEQFF. CDR3 nucleotides: TGTGCCAGCAGCTTAGACGCTAGCGGGAGTTACAATGAGCAGTTCTTC.

This clone was seen a single time. This chain links TRBV2 with TRBJ2-3, with TRBD2 identical over 8 bases. This CDR3 spans 15 amino acids. After removal of 6 bases from V and 1 base from J, the junction contained 6 bases not matched to a gene. Germline values: CDR1 SNHLY, CDR2 FYNNEI. CDR3 in amino acids: CASRADSGGTDTQYF. Here the CDR3 DNA reads TGTGCCAGCAGGGCCGATAGCGGGGGCACAGATACGCAGTATTTT.

V gene TRBV27 combines with J gene TRBJ2-1, with 9 bases lining up with TRBD2. Per germline, CDR1 MNHEY and CDR2 SMNVEV (reference sequence). The CDR3 consists of 17 residues. With V trimmed by 1 base and J by 7 bases, 11 bases remained unmatched. CDR3 amino acids: CASSLFVGRGGRNEQFF. CDR3 in DNA: TGTGCCAGCAGTTTATTTGTAGGGCGGGGGGGCCGAAATGAGCAGTTCTTC.

The CDR3 sequence: CASSIVDPRTEAFF. The CDR3 region has the DNA TGTGCCAGTAGTATAGTAGATCCACGGACTGAAGCTTTCTTT. The chain employs TRBV19 and TRBJ1-1; D not certain. With 1 base removed from V and 5 bases from J, the gap between germline ends came to 11 bases. This CDR3 is built from 14 residues. The germline CDR1 and CDR2 sequences are LNHDA and SQIVND (reference sequence).

The rearrangement joins TRBV27 to TRBJ2-2; 8 nucleotides line up with TRBD2. V lost 1 base and J lost 5; bases outside the gene matches: 6. The CDR3 length is 16 residues. Germline assignment: CDR1 MNHEY and CDR2 SMNVEV (reference sequence). CDR3 region: CASSLFAGGGTGELFF. The DNA for the CDR3 is TGTGCCAGCAGTTTATTCGCGGGAGGAGGAACCGGGGAGCTGTTTTTT.

This chain uses TRBV28 with TRBJ2-3; TRBD2 agrees at 7 bases. Germline V CDR1 and CDR2: MDHEN, SYDVKM. Trimming removed 5 bases from V and 5 bases from J; junction bases left unmatched: 4. This CDR3 region has 13 residues. In nucleotides, the CDR3 is TGTGCCAGCAGTGGTAAGCGGGGAGATACGCAGTATTTT. This encodes CASSGKRGDTQYF.

V usage is TRBV30 and J usage is TRBJ2-3; a possible D gene is TRBD2 (5 bases). Germline loops: CDR1 GTSNPN, CDR2 SVGIG (reference sequence). CDR3 size: 13 residues. V gave up 2 bases and J gave up 7 bases, with 13 bases separating them. CDR3 region: CAWSSGGLNTQYF. The CDR3 nucleotides read TGTGCCTGGAGTAGCGGTGGCCTCAATACGCAGTATTTT.

This clone was counted only a few times. V and J are TRBV5-4 and TRBJ2-7, with 10 bases identical to TRBD2. CDR3 length: 16 amino acids. The germline CDR1 and CDR2 sequences are SGHNT and YYREEE (reference sequence). The V gene end was trimmed by 0 bases and the J gene end by 6 bases; junction bases not matched to a gene: 9. The CDR3 nucleotides are TGTGCCAGCAGCTTGGGCGGAGCGGGAGGGCCAATCGAGCAGTACTTC. Its translation is CASSLGGAGGPIEQYF. Full variable domain (missing parts from reference TRBV5-4 and TRBJ2-7): ETGVTQSPTHLIKTRGQQVTLRCSSQSGHNTVSWYQQALGQGPQFIFQYYREEENGRGNFPPRFSGLQFPNYSSELNVNALELDDSALYLCASSLGGAGGPIEQYFGPGTRLTVT.

This chain uses TRBV6-1 with TRBJ1-1; 7 bases are a match to TRBD1. V lost 1 base and J lost 4; bases outside the gene matches: 6. This CDR3 is built from 15 residues. CDR1 is MNHNS, CDR2 SASEGT, per germline. The CDR3 coding sequence is TGTGCCAGCAGTGAAGGCAGGGGGTTGGGCACTGAAGCTTTCTTT. Translating it yields CASSEGRGLGTEAFF.

The gene calls are TRBV9 and TRBJ2-3; a possible D gene is TRBD1 (6 bases). From germline, CDR1 is SGDLS and CDR2 YYNGEE. This CDR3 comprises 15 residues. V was clipped by 3 bases and J by 3 bases, with 14 bases between them. This chain's CDR3 is CASSATGSRTDTQYF. CDR3 DNA sequence: TGTGCCAGCAGCGCTACAGGGTCGAGGACAGATACGCAGTATTTT.

The rearrangement links TRBV29-1 to TRBJ1-2; a possible D gene is TRBD1 (5 bases). The CDR3 contains 11 residues. Per germline, CDR1 SQVTM and CDR2 ANQGSEA. The V end lost 3 bases, the J end lost 8 bases, and 10 bases lay between the germline ends. The CDR3 nucleotides read TGCAGCGTTGATACCCCAGGGGGCTACACCTTC. Protein sequence: CSVDTPGGYTF.

This chain connects TRBV2 to TRBJ1-6; 9 positions agree with TRBD1. Unmatched junction bases numbered 7, after V lost 4 bases and J lost 9 bases. The germline gives CDR1 SNHLY, CDR2 FYNNEI. This CDR3 has 15 residues. The CDR3 loop reads CASSGGGTGPSPLHF. Written as DNA, the CDR3 is TGTGCCAGCAGTGGAGGCGGGACAGGGCCTTCACCCCTCCACTTT.

The V and J genes are TRBV10-3 and TRBJ1-2; weak D call: TRBD1 (5 bases). The length of the CDR3 is 14 residues. Trimming cost V 2 bases and J 4 bases, with 11 bases left between them. The germline gives CDR1 ENHRY, CDR2 SYGVKD. For the CDR3, the DNA is TGTGCCATCAGTGAGCAGGGAACAACCTATGGCTACACCTTC. It is translated as CAISEQGTTYGYTF.

CDR3 sequence: CASSELAATNEKLFF. CDR3 in DNA: TGTGCCAGCAGTGAATTGGCGGCAACTAATGAAAAACTGTTTTTT. The chain recombines TRBV6-1 with TRBJ1-4; D is ambiguous. The CDR3 is 15 amino acids. V gave up 2 bases and J gave up 0 bases, with 7 bases separating them. The germline V gene has CDR1 MNHNS and CDR2 SASEGT.

The rearrangement uses TRBV29-1 and TRBJ2-1; TRBD2 is a possible D gene (6 bases). This CDR3 comprises 11 residues. The germline gives CDR1 SQVTM, CDR2 ANQGSEA. Trimming stripped 7 bases from V and 9 bases from J, with 13 bases between. The CDR3 here is CSASWRVEQFF. The DNA for the CDR3 is TGCAGCGCAAGTTGGAGGGTTGAGCAGTTCTTC.

This chain connects TRBV18 to TRBJ1-1, with a possible D match to TRBD1 (5 bases). Germline CDR1 KGHSH, CDR2 LQKENI. The CDR3 runs 12 residues. Trimming stripped 3 bases from V and 5 bases from J, with 7 bases between. CDR3 DNA: TGTGCCAGCTCACCCAGGGTTACTGAAGCTTTCTTT. As protein: CASSPRVTEAFF.

The rearrangement links TRBV5-4 to TRBJ2-7; a possible D gene is TRBD1 (6 bases). Trimming removed 1 base from V and 5 bases from J, with 19 bases in between. CDR3 length: 16 residues. Germline-derived CDR1 and CDR2 are SGHNT and YYREEE (reference sequence). As DNA, the CDR3 is TGTGCCAGCAGCTTGCAAAAGCTAGCAGGGGCTGACGAGCAGTACTTC. Amino acids: CASSLQKLAGADEQYF. The full variable domain, completed using reference TRBV5-4 and TRBJ2-7, is ETGVTQSPTHLIKTRGQQVTLRCSSQSGHNTVSWYQQALGQGPQFIFQYYREEENGRGNFPPRFSGLQFPNYSSELNVNALELDDSALYLCASSLQKLAGADEQYFGPGTRLTVT.

This chain links TRBV5-6 with TRBJ1-3; D perhaps matches TRBD1 (5 bases). The CDR3 has 16 residues. Per germline, CDR1 SGHDT and CDR2 YYEEEE. V lost 2 bases and J 2 bases, leaving 14 bases between the germline ends. CDR3 region: CASSFPQDIAGNTIYF. The DNA for the CDR3 is TGTGCCAGCAGCTTTCCCCAGGACATAGCTGGAAACACCATATATTTT.

CDR3 DNA: TGCAGCGTTGGAAAAGGGGTGAACACTGAAGCTTTCTTT. It translates to CSVGKGVNTEAFF. V gene TRBV29-1 combines with J gene TRBJ1-1, with a tentative D call TRBD1 (5 bases). The CDR3 runs to 13 residues. Germline V lookup: CDR1 SQVTM, CDR2 ANQGSEA. V gave up 4 bases and J gave up 0 bases, with 9 bases separating them.

This clone was seen only a few times. The chain employs TRBV9 and TRBJ2-1; 8 nucleotides align to TRBD2. The CDR3 is made up of 16 amino acids. The J segment lost 5 bases and the V segment lost 2 bases, leaving 9 bases of the junction unmatched. Germline V CDR1 and CDR2: SGDLS, YYNGEE. The CDR3 is CASSVGPTGGDNEQFF. CDR3 bases: TGTGCCAGCAGCGTCGGACCAACGGGGGGGGACAATGAGCAGTTCTTC.

In its sample, this clone was seen once. The chain employs TRBV28 and TRBJ1-5; TRBD1 matches 7 bases. This CDR3 comprises 15 residues. V shed 8 bases, J shed 7 bases, and the junction held 14 bases outside the gene matches. Germline assignment: CDR1 MDHEN and CDR2 SYDVKM. The CDR3 here is CASVSPTGLRQPQHF. CDR3 bases: TGTGCCAGCGTAAGCCCGACAGGGCTAAGGCAGCCCCAGCATTTT.

This clone was detected once. The chain recombines TRBV7-2 with TRBJ2-3; TRBD1 is a possible D gene (6 bases). The CDR3 loop spans 14 amino acids. Germline CDR1 SGHTA, CDR2 FQGNSA. V lost 4 bases and J 0 bases, leaving 8 bases between the germline ends. CDR3 sequence (DNA): TGTGCCAGCAGCTCCGGACAGAGCACAGATACGCAGTATTTT. This encodes CASSSGQSTDTQYF.

In its sample, this clone was seen a few times. The chain has TRBV5-1 and TRBJ1-6; 9 nucleotides agree with TRBD1. The CDR3 is made up of 15 amino acids. Trimming cost V 4 bases and J 9 bases; bases outside gene matches: 8. Germline CDR1 and CDR2: SGHRS and YFSETQ. CDR3 bases: TGCGCCAGCAGCCCAGGGGACAGGGAAGGTTCACCCCTCCACTTT. Protein product: CASSPGDREGSPLHF.